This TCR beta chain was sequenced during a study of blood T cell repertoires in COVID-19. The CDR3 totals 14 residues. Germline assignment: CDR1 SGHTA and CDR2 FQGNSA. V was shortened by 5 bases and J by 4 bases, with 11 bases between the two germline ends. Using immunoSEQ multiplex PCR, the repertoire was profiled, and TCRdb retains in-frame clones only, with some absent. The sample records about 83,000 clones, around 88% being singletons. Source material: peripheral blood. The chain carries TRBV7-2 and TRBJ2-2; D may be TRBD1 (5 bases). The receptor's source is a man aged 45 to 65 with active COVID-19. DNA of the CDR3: TGTGCCAGCAGCGCTACAGGTTCCACCGGGGAGCTGTTTTTT. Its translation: CASSATGSTGELFF.